The 17 T cell receptor beta chains listed next were all sequenced from one sample in a study of T-cell memory formation after mild COVID-19. TCRdb reprocessed the 5' RACE reads via MiXCR and lists one record per CDR3 protein. The sample records hundreds of thousands of distinct CDR3 sequences, 15% to 19% being singletons. The specimen was PBMCs or a T cell subset sorted from them (not recorded which). Every receptor here comes from an adult woman who had mild COVID-19 (a few samples of this study predate the infection). Cell type and time point are not known.

This rearrangement joins TRBV11-2 to TRBJ1-1, with TRBD1 as a possible D gene (6 bases). From germline, CDR1 is SGHAT and CDR2 FQNNGV. The length of the CDR3 is 13 residues. The V and J ends lost 5 bases and 1 base respectively, with 8 bases between them. The chain's CDR3 is CASSTQGNTEAFF. CDR3 DNA: TGTGCCAGCAGCACACAGGGGAACACTGAAGCTTTCTTT.

This clonotype was seen only a few times. The chain is built from TRBV7-9 and TRBJ2-3, with 7 bases lining up with TRBD2. Trimming cost V 7 bases and J 1 base; bases outside gene matches: 11. The CDR3 loop spans 16 amino acids. Germline assignment: CDR1 SEHNR and CDR2 FQNEAQ (reference sequence). DNA for the CDR3: TGTGCCAGCATCTTCGAGTCGGGAGGCGGCACAGATACGCAGTATTTT. This codes for CASIFESGGGTDTQYF. The variable domain in full, with the rest retrieved from reference TRBV7-9 and TRBJ2-3, is DTGVSQNPRHKITKRGQNVTFRCDPISEHNRLYWYRQTLGQGPEFLTYFQNEAQLEKSRLLSDRFSAERPKGSFSTLEIQRTEQGDSAMYLCASIFESGGGTDTQYFGPGTRLTVL.

This clonotype appeared a few times. The chain has TRBV12-3 or TRBV12-4 and TRBJ2-3; TRBD2 matches at 7 bases. The V segment lost 3 bases and the J segment 2 bases; nucleotides outside the gene matches: 8. The CDR3 totals 16 residues. CDR3 sequence reads: CASSFIPGGDTDTQYF. CDR3 DNA sequence: TGTGCCAGCAGTTTTATCCCGGGAGGAGACACAGATACGCAGTATTTT.

The chain combines TRBV12-3 or TRBV12-4 with TRBJ1-1; perhaps TRBD1 as D (5 bases). V gave up 5 bases and J gave up 4 bases, with 14 bases separating them. CDR3 length equals 14 residues. The CDR3 region has the DNA TGTGCCAGCAGTCCACGGCAGGGTAGCACTGAAGCTTTCTTT. Translation: CASSPRQGSTEAFF.

This chain uses TRBV6-2 or TRBV6-3 with TRBJ2-4; 14 bases are a match to TRBD2. The CDR3 sequence is 17 residues long. The V gene end was trimmed by 5 bases and the J gene end by 7 bases; junction bases not matched to a gene: 10. The V gene's germline CDR1 is MNHEY and CDR2 SVGEGT. The CDR3 coding sequence is TGTGCCAGCAGTCCACCCGGGACTAGCGGGAGAAGGAACATTCAGTACTTC. Translating it yields CASSPPGTSGRRNIQYF.

The V gene is TRBV20-1, the J gene TRBJ1-5, with D perhaps matching TRBD1 (5 bases). Germline V CDR1 and CDR2: DFQATT, SNEGSKA (reference sequence). The V and J ends lost 3 bases and 6 bases respectively, with 12 bases between them. This CDR3 is built from 13 residues. The CDR3 sequence: CSASPGIGQPQHF. CDR3 bases: TGCAGTGCTAGTCCAGGGATTGGTCAGCCCCAGCATTTT.

V is TRBV21-1 and J is TRBJ2-1; TRBD2, the table's D call, lacks a check against the DNA. TRBV21-1 is recorded as a pseudogene. The CDR3 is made up of 19 amino acids. The CDR3, as DNA: TGTGCCAGCAGCAAAGGTAGAGTTGGGCTAGCGGGGCCTTACAATGAGCAGTTCTTC. Its translation: CASSKGRVGLAGPYNEQFF.

This clonotype has just a few counts. The chain employs TRBV7-6 and TRBJ2-7, with TRBD1 identical over 8 bases. This CDR3 has 15 residues. Germline V CDR1 and CDR2: SGHVS, FNYEAQ. Losses at the gene ends were 4 bases for V and 0 bases for J; bases not matched to a gene: 5. CDR3 sequence (DNA): TGTGCCAGCAGCTCCCGGACAGGGATCTCCTACGAGCAGTACTTC. Amino acid sequence: CASSSRTGISYEQYF.

The CDR3, as DNA: TGTGCCAGCGCCGCCCAGCCGAACACTGAAGCTTTCTTT. Translation gives CASAAQPNTEAFF. The chain couples TRBV6-1 to TRBJ1-1; D uncertain. V was pared by 8 bases and J by 1 base, with 11 bases between. Germline CDR1 MNHNS, CDR2 SASEGT. The CDR3 is made up of 13 amino acids.

This clonotype is a singleton in its sample. The gene calls are TRBV7-3 and TRBJ2-1, with 9 bases matching TRBD2. Germline assignment: CDR1 SGHTA and CDR2 FQGTGA. V shed 1 base, J shed 4 bases, and the junction held 8 bases outside the gene matches. This CDR3 comprises 17 residues. The CDR3 protein is CASSLRSLAGWYNEQFF. The DNA for the CDR3 is TGTGCCAGCAGCTTAAGATCGCTAGCGGGATGGTACAATGAGCAGTTCTTC.

The CDR3 sequence: CASSLKGQGWNEQFF. The CDR3 DNA reads as TGTGCCAGCAGTTTGAAGGGACAGGGATGGAATGAGCAGTTCTTC. The chain combines TRBV27 with TRBJ2-1; 9 nucleotides agree with TRBD1. Germline V gene lookup returns CDR1 MNHEY and CDR2 SMNVEV (reference sequence). This CDR3 region has 15 residues. Trimming removed 3 bases from V and 7 bases from J; junction bases left unmatched: 7.

The V and J genes are TRBV20-1 and TRBJ2-7; D tentatively fits TRBD1 or TRBD2 (6 bases each). The germline gives CDR1 DFQATT, CDR2 SNEGSKA (reference sequence). This CDR3 region has 15 residues. The V end was cut by 5 bases, the J end by 7 bases, with 24 bases between. The CDR3 spells CSARIPGARGREQYF. DNA of the CDR3: TGCAGTGCTCGTATACCGGGGGCACGGGGCAGGGAGCAGTACTTC.

The sample holds a few counts of this clonotype. The chain joins TRBV12-3 or TRBV12-4 to TRBJ2-1, with 9 nucleotides matching TRBD2. Germline trimming cut 5 bases from V and 9 bases from J; bases unmatched to any gene: 8. The CDR3 extends over 14 amino acids. Here the CDR3 reads CASSPGLANTEQFF. In nucleotides, the CDR3 is TGTGCCAGCAGTCCGGGACTAGCAAACACTGAGCAGTTCTTC.

In this sample, this clonotype turned up a few times. This chain uses TRBV29-1 with TRBJ1-1; no reliable D call. Germline-derived CDR1 and CDR2 are SQVTM and ANQGSEA. With 2 bases removed from V and 0 bases from J, the gap between germline ends came to 10 bases. The CDR3 is 14 residues long. CDR3 residues: CSVERTAMNTEAFF. The CDR3, as DNA: TGCAGCGTTGAAAGAACAGCCATGAACACTGAAGCTTTCTTT.

The V and J genes are TRBV19 and TRBJ2-3; 10 nucleotides agree with TRBD2. After removal of 3 bases from V and 7 bases from J, the junction contained 7 bases not matched to a gene. CDR1 is LNHDA, CDR2 SQIVND, per germline (reference sequence). The CDR3 is made up of 15 amino acids. CDR3 loop: CASSMASGSIYTQYF. DNA of the CDR3: TGTGCCAGTAGTATGGCTAGCGGGAGTATATATACGCAGTATTTT.

V usage is TRBV20-1 and J usage is TRBJ1-2; maybe TRBD1 (5 bases). V dropped 6 bases and J dropped 6 bases, with 14 bases sitting between them. CDR1 and CDR2 from the germline V gene are DFQATT and SNEGSKA (reference sequence). CDR3 length: 12 amino acids. This CDR3 is CSAVQVGDGYTF. The DNA of the CDR3 is TGCAGTGCGGTACAGGTGGGCGATGGCTACACCTTC.

The chain joins TRBV5-6 to TRBJ2-3; unclear D gene. Germline V gene lookup returns CDR1 SGHDT and CDR2 YYEEEE. This CDR3 spans 16 amino acids. V gave up 3 bases and J gave up 0 bases, with 14 bases separating them. The CDR3 region is CASSSVGRLSTDTQYF. Written as DNA, the CDR3 is TGTGCCAGCAGCTCCGTTGGGCGGCTTAGCACAGATACGCAGTATTTT.